These 18 T cell receptor beta chains were all obtained from the same sample, sequenced in a study of cytomegalovirus exposure and HLA in healthy donors. Sequenced by immunoSEQ multiplex PCR; TCRdb stores in-frame clones only, minus some. This repertoire shows roughly 75,000 clones, roughly 95% found once; its top ten account for 2.5% to 3.5%. The sample consisted of PBMCs. These receptors were taken from a woman in her late teens or twenties in good health and CMV-seropositive.

The CDR3: CASSLGSGPYNEQFF. Written as DNA, the CDR3 is TGTGCCAGCAGCTTAGGTAGCGGACCATACAATGAGCAGTTCTTC. The rearrangement links TRBV7-3 to TRBJ2-1, with D possibly matching TRBD2 (6 bases). This CDR3 contains 15 residues. Trimming pared 2 bases from V and 4 bases from J, leaving 12 bases between. Germline CDR1 and CDR2: SGHTA and FQGTGA.

This chain connects TRBV11-2 to TRBJ2-7, with a weak D call TRBD2 (6 bases). The V end was cut by 11 bases, the J end by 0 bases, with 17 bases between. The germline V gene has CDR1 SGHAT and CDR2 FQNNGV. The CDR3 is 14 residues long. The CDR3 region has the DNA TGTGCCGGATCCGCGGGACTCCTCTCCTACGAGCAGTACTTC. Translating it yields CAGSAGLLSYEQYF. The full variable domain, in which reference TRBV11-2 and TRBJ2-7 provide the parts outside the CDR3, is EAGVAQSPRYKIIEKRQSVAFWCNPISGHATLYWYQQILGQGPKLLIQFQNNGVVDDSQLPKDRFSAERLKGVDSTLKIQPAKLEDSAVYLCAGSAGLLSYEQYFGPGTRLTVT.

V usage is TRBV5-1 and J usage is TRBJ1-3, with D unresolved. Germline V lookup: CDR1 SGHRS, CDR2 YFSETQ. The length of the CDR3 is 13 residues. Trimming shortened V by 7 bases and J by 4 bases, and 12 bases separated the two germline ends. CDR3 in DNA: TGCGCCAGCTCTCTTTTTCAGGGAAACACCATATATTTT. This encodes CASSLFQGNTIYF.

The V call is TRBV27, the J call TRBJ2-7, with D possibly TRBD1 on 5 matching bases. V shed 5 bases and J shed 3 bases, with 17 bases lying between them. The CDR3 loop spans 15 amino acids. The germline V gene encodes CDR1 MNHEY and CDR2 SMNVEV (reference sequence). CDR3 amino acids: CASSTQAHYNYEQYF. The CDR3 nucleotides read TGTGCCAGCAGTACACAGGCGCATTATAACTACGAGCAGTACTTC.

The V call is TRBV5-1, the J call TRBJ2-3; 11 nucleotides align to TRBD1. The J segment lost 6 bases and the V segment lost 2 bases, leaving 2 bases of the junction unmatched. The CDR3 runs to 14 residues. Germline CDR1 and CDR2: SGHRS and YFSETQ. The DNA of the CDR3 is TGCGCCAGCAGCTTCGGACAGGGGGCTGATACGCAGTATTTT. Translation: CASSFGQGADTQYF.

This chain joins TRBV9 and TRBJ1-6, with TRBD1 as a possible D gene (6 bases). Germline assignment: CDR1 SGDLS and CDR2 YYNGEE. Trimming took off 2 bases at V and 3 bases at J, with 9 bases between the two ends. The CDR3 runs 15 residues. CDR3 coding DNA: TGTGCCAGCAGCGTGGCGGACAGCTATAATTCACCCCTCCACTTT. Encoded protein: CASSVADSYNSPLHF.

The V gene is TRBV19, the J gene TRBJ1-2; possible D gene TRBD1, 5 bases. The length of the CDR3 is 12 residues. Deletions cut 2 bases from V and 9 bases from J, with 10 bases between. CDR1 and CDR2 from the germline V gene are LNHDA and SQIVND (reference sequence). In nucleotides, the CDR3 is TGTGCCAGTAGTATATGGGGGGAACGCTACACCTTC. Its translation: CASSIWGERYTF.

The chain is built from TRBV5-4 and TRBJ1-1; D uncertain. Germline CDR1 SGHNT, CDR2 YYREEE (reference sequence). With 0 bases removed from V and 4 bases from J, the gap between germline ends came to 10 bases. The CDR3 extends over 14 amino acids. This CDR3 reads CASSLGALVTEAFF. DNA for the CDR3: TGTGCCAGCAGCTTGGGGGCGCTGGTCACTGAAGCTTTCTTT.

The J gene is TRBJ2-5, the V gene TRBV19; TRBD1 matches at 8 bases. CDR1 LNHDA and CDR2 SQIVND come from the germline V gene (reference sequence). The V gene end was trimmed by 5 bases and the J gene end by 5 bases; junction bases not matched to a gene: 7. There are 14 residues in the CDR3. CDR3 region: CASSSRTGRETQYF. CDR3 sequence (DNA): TGTGCCAGTAGTTCCCGGACAGGGAGGGAGACCCAGTACTTC. Variable domain in full (rest from reference TRBV19 and TRBJ2-5): DGGITQSPKYLFRKEGQNVTLSCEQNLNHDAMYWYRQDPGQGLRLIYYSQIVNDFQKGDIAEGYSVSREKKESFPLTVTSAQKNPTAFYLCASSSRTGRETQYFGPGTRLLVL.

This clone appeared a single time. The genes are TRBV9 and TRBJ2-3; D unresolved. CDR3 length equals 15 residues. Germline V gene lookup returns CDR1 SGDLS and CDR2 YYNGEE. Trimming took 2 bases from V and 0 from J, leaving 10 bases between them. The CDR3 is CASSVTPGSTDTQYF. The CDR3 nucleotides are TGTGCCAGCAGCGTTACCCCGGGTAGCACAGATACGCAGTATTTT.

The V gene is TRBV9, the J gene TRBJ2-5, with 12 bases lining up with TRBD2. CDR3 size: 17 residues. Germline CDR1 SGDLS, CDR2 YYNGEE. Trimming took 3 bases from V and 1 from J; bases not matched to a gene: 7. The CDR3 protein is CASSGGPSGRAQETQYF. The DNA for the CDR3 is TGTGCCAGCAGCGGGGGCCCTAGCGGGAGGGCCCAAGAGACCCAGTACTTC.

CDR3 residues: CASSVGLEGAQYF. In DNA form, the CDR3 reads TGCGCCAGCAGCGTCGGACTAGAAGGGGCGCAGTATTTT. This chain uses TRBV5-1 with TRBJ2-3; 7 bases line up with TRBD2. From germline, CDR1 is SGHRS and CDR2 YFSETQ. V gave up 4 bases and J gave up 10 bases; unmatched junction bases: 9. There are 13 residues in the CDR3.

The chain couples TRBV9 to TRBJ1-1; D might be TRBD1 (6 bases). The V gene lost 4 bases and the J gene lost 3 bases, with 22 bases spanning the gap. The CDR3 loop spans 17 amino acids. The germline V gene encodes CDR1 SGDLS and CDR2 YYNGEE. CDR3 sequence (DNA): TGTGCCAGCAGCTTACCTCTCACAGGGCCCGGTGACACTGAAGCTTTCTTT. It translates to CASSLPLTGPGDTEAFF.

V is TRBV5-1 and J is TRBJ1-5, with TRBD1 identical over 7 bases. This CDR3 is built from 14 residues. With V trimmed by 5 bases and J by 2 bases, 4 bases remained unmatched. Germline V CDR1 and CDR2: SGHRS, YFSETQ. The CDR3 loop is CASSSTGGNQPQHF. For the CDR3, the DNA is TGCGCCAGCAGTTCTACAGGGGGCAATCAGCCCCAGCATTTT.

The chain links TRBV5-1 to TRBJ1-2; D is perhaps TRBD1 (6 bases). The CDR3 is made up of 13 amino acids. The V gene lost 9 bases and the J gene lost 0 bases, with 12 bases spanning the gap. Germline CDR1 and CDR2: SGHRS and YFSETQ. The CDR3 is CATRQDSNYGYTF. CDR3 coding DNA: TGCGCCACCCGACAGGATTCTAACTATGGCTACACCTTC.

This rearrangement joins TRBV7-3 to TRBJ2-1, with TRBD2 matching over 8 bases. V lost 1 base, J lost 3 bases, and 2 bases stayed unmatched. This CDR3 comprises 15 residues. Germline lookup yields CDR1 SGHTA and CDR2 FQGTGA. The CDR3 DNA reads TGTGCCAGCAGCTTAATGGCGGGAGGCTACAATGAGCAGTTCTTC. Its translation: CASSLMAGGYNEQFF.

V is TRBV21-1 and J is TRBJ2-7; the tabulated D call, TRBD2, remains unverified against the DNA. TRBV21-1 is flagged as a pseudogene. The CDR3 length is 16 residues. The CDR3 is CASSKVERRISYEQYF. The DNA of the CDR3 is TGTGCCAGCAGCAAAGTTGAGAGGCGAATCTCCTACGAGCAGTACTTC.

As DNA, the CDR3 is TGTGCCACCAGCAGAGCAACGGGGACTAGCGGGACCAACAATGAGCAGTTCTTC. As protein: CATSRATGTSGTNNEQFF. The V gene is TRBV15, the J gene TRBJ2-1; 13 bases fit TRBD2. The trim removed 1 base at V and 5 bases at J, leaving 8 bases unmatched. Germline V gives CDR1 LNHNV, CDR2 YYDKDF (reference sequence). This CDR3 region has 18 residues. The full variable domain, its missing parts supplied by reference TRBV15 and TRBJ2-1, is DAMVIQNPRYQVTQFGKPVTLSCSQTLNHNVMYWYQQKSSQAPKLLFHYYDKDFNNEADTPDNFQSRRPNTSFCFLDIRSPGLGDTAMYLCATSRATGTSGTNNEQFFGPGTRLTVL.